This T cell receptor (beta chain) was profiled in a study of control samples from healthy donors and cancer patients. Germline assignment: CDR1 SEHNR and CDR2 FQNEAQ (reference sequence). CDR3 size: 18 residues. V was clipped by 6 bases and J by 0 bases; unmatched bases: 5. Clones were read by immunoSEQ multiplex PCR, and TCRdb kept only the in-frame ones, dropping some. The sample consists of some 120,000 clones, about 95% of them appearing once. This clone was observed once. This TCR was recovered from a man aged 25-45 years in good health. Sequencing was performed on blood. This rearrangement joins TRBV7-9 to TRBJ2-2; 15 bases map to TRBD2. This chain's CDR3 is CASRAGLAGGANTGELFF. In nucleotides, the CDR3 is TGTGCCAGCAGGGCGGGACTAGCGGGGGGAGCGAACACCGGGGAGCTGTTTTTT. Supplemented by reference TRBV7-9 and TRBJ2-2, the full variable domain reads DTGVSQNPRHKITKRGQNVTFRCDPISEHNRLYWYRQTLGQGPEFLTYFQNEAQLEKSRLLSDRFSAERPKGSFSTLEIQRTEQGDSAMYLCASRAGLAGGANTGELFFGEGSRLTVL.